The 5 T cell receptor beta chains below all came from one sample that was sequenced in a study of cytomegalovirus exposure and HLA in healthy donors. PCR involved 60 Vbeta and 13 Jbeta primers. The repertoire was sequenced with immunoSEQ multiplex PCR; TCRdb's copy has only in-frame clones and lacks some. The data hold about 130,000 clones, with 70% to 90% observed a single time. The sample was PBMCs. Receptors originate from a woman aged 40 to 49 in good health and CMV-seropositive.

This clone occurred once. The V call is TRBV10-1, the J call TRBJ2-7; TRBD1 is a possible D gene (6 bases). CDR3 length: 11 residues. Germline assignment: CDR1 WNHNN and CDR2 SYGVQD (reference sequence). Trimming shortened V by 6 bases and J by 10 bases, and 13 bases separated the two germline ends. CDR3 in amino acids: CASRLQGDQYF. CDR3 coding DNA: TGCGCCAGCAGACTACAGGGAGATCAGTACTTC.

This chain links TRBV4-3 with TRBJ1-2, with TRBD1 matching over 10 bases. The CDR3 is made up of 14 amino acids. After removal of 0 bases from V and 9 bases from J, the junction contained 4 bases not matched to a gene. The germline V gene has CDR1 LGHNA and CDR2 YSLEER. This CDR3 is CASSQEGQGTSYTF. The CDR3 coding sequence is TGCGCCAGCAGCCAAGAGGGACAGGGGACGAGCTACACCTTC.

This chain links TRBV5-1 with TRBJ2-1; a weak D match, TRBD1 (7 bases). V dropped 4 bases and J dropped 7 bases, with 18 bases sitting between them. The CDR3 runs 15 residues. Per germline, CDR1 SGHRS and CDR2 YFSETQ. The CDR3: CASSPQAGGRNEQFF. The CDR3 nucleotides are TGCGCCAGCAGCCCCCAGGCAGGGGGGAGGAATGAGCAGTTCTTC.

The chain uses TRBV9 and TRBJ2-3, with a tentative D call TRBD1 (6 bases). From germline, CDR1 is SGDLS and CDR2 YYNGEE. CDR3 length equals 12 residues. The V end was cut by 3 bases, the J end by 8 bases, with 10 bases between. The DNA for the CDR3 is TGTGCCAGCAGCGCTACAGGGTCTACGCAGTATTTT. It codes for CASSATGSTQYF.

This chain links TRBV5-1 with TRBJ1-1, with D maybe TRBD1 (6 bases). V dropped 6 bases and J dropped 8 bases, with 20 bases sitting between them. Per the germline V gene, CDR1 is SGHRS and CDR2 is YFSETQ. This CDR3 has 14 residues. CDR3 sequence reads: CASTRGGAVQEAFF. DNA of the CDR3: TGCGCCAGCACGAGGGGGGGCGCGGTTCAGGAAGCTTTCTTT.